The text below deals with one T cell receptor beta chain. Looked up from germline, CDR1 is MNHNY and CDR2 is SVGAGI (reference sequence). The CDR3 covers 16 residues. V gave up 5 bases and J gave up 0 bases, with 15 bases separating them. Donors were grouped by their self-reported clinical history. This entry comes from a study of blood T cell repertoires in COVID-19. About the study: Acute and convalescent COVID-19 samples came from the United States, Italy and Spain.

Sequencing was performed with immunoSEQ multiplex PCR; in TCRdb, only in-frame clones are kept and a portion is missing. The sample contains hundreds of thousands of clones, around nine tenths of which appear only once. The chain uses TRBV6-6 and TRBJ2-3; unclear D gene. The material sequenced was PBMCs or T cells enriched from blood (not recorded which). The origin of this receptor is a woman aged 45-60 years who had recovered from COVID-19. CDR3 sequence (DNA): TGTGCCAGCAGTGGCCGGTGGGCTGATAGCACAGATACGCAGTATTTT. Protein: CASSGRWADSTDTQYF.